Described below is a single TCR beta chain sequence and its context. Its antigen is not yet known. Base qualities were left out, and no much larger clone turns up one base away. The sample originates from a study of blood T cell repertoires in COVID-19 (dated by TCRdb to about 2020). Regarding the research as a whole: Samples covering the acute and convalescent phases of COVID-19 were provided by collaborators in the United States, Italy and Spain. The material from the prospective study consisted of cDNA or gDNA derived from T cells, B-cell-depleted T cells, or PBMCs. Deeply sampled blood TCRbeta repertoires from subjects exposed to, actively infected with, or recovered from COVID-19 were included in the dataset. A freely available public database, intended as a resource for researchers studying the immune response to SARS-CoV-2, is where the repertoires were released. The samples were drawn from the first 160 participants of the ongoing ImmuneRACE study and from 950 to 1,500 subjects provided by 6 global collaborators. Sample metadata almost always included a de-identified subject ID, COVID-19 status, age in years and sex. Where available, HLA class I and class II types were taken from metadata supplied by the sample provider and were not determined by assay-based typing.

The collaborating institutions used their own protocols to collect whole blood in K2EDTA tubes. For TCRbeta analysis, collaborators shipped samples in one of three forms: frozen whole blood, isolated PBMCs, or DNA extracted from either of those sample types. TCRbeta CDR3 regions were amplified from genomic DNA using the immunoSEQ Assay, a bias-controlled multiplex PCR. The paper's data handling went like this. The number of nucleated cells in each sample was estimated from the amplification of reference gene primers within the assay. To quantify the absolute abundance of each unique TCRbeta CDR3 rearrangement, sequence reads were collapsed and filtered. For each sample, productive Simpson clonality was calculated as the square root of Simpson's diversity index across productive rearrangements. Held by TCRdb, this immuneACCESS table contains in-frame sequences only and omits some clones. Under half of the omission traces to an unresolved V gene where checked; the cause of the rest is unknown. V and J calls and clone size are given by that table; D and trimming were obtained from the DNA. This sample has 200,000 to 300,000 clones in its table, and around 85% of those were observed once. The ten largest make up approximately 9.4% of the sample.

Paper-wide results and their limitations: The quantity of clinical and demographic metadata differed by source and by participant and was supplied without curation.

CDR1 SGHDT and CDR2 YYEEEE are derived from the germline V gene. A distance of 12 bases separates the germline ends of V and J, which lose 2 bases and 7 bases respectively. The CDR3, cysteine through phenylalanine, is 14 amino acids long. This entry keeps only the CDR3 DNA: 42 bases, framed from base 1. The sequencing sample was made of peripheral blood. The receptor was isolated from a woman aged 80 or over with acute or convalescent COVID-19. The chain couples TRBV5-6 to TRBJ1-4, and perhaps TRBD1 as D gene, on 5 matching bases. For the CDR3, the sequence is CASSLGQGGEKLFF. The DNA sequence is given as TGTGCCAGCAGCTTAGGGCAGGGAGGTGAAAAACTGTTTTTT. Where the CDR3 stops, the reference TRBV5-6 and TRBJ1-4 genes take over; the full variable domain is DAGVTQSPTHLIKTRGQQVTLRCSPKSGHDTVSWYQQALGQGPQFIFQYYEEEERQRGNFPDRFSGHQFPNYSSELNVNALLLGDSALYLCASSLGQGGEKLFFGSGTQLSVL.